A single sample gave rise to the 32 T cell receptor beta chains below, sequenced in a study of T-cell memory formation after mild COVID-19. MiXCR, run by TCRdb on the 5' RACE reads, gives a single entry per CDR3 protein. Of nearly 250,000 distinct CDR3 sequences listed, less than 20% were seen once; the top ten hold 2.1%. Sequenced sample: PBMCs or a T cell subset sorted from them (not recorded which). Every receptor here comes from an adult woman who had mild COVID-19 (a few samples of this study predate the infection). Cell type and time point are not known.

This clonotype has ten or more counts. The chain is built from TRBV5-1 and TRBJ2-7, with D perhaps TRBD2 (5 bases). Per germline, CDR1 SGHRS and CDR2 YFSETQ. The CDR3 spans 14 residues. V lost 5 bases and J 3 bases, leaving 15 bases between the germline ends. DNA of the CDR3: TGCGCCAGCAGAATAGGCACGAGCGGCTACGAGCAGTACTTC. This encodes CASRIGTSGYEQYF.

This clonotype was recorded a few times. This rearrangement joins TRBV2 to TRBJ2-7, with D tentatively TRBD1 or TRBD2 (5 bases each). CDR1 is SNHLY, CDR2 FYNNEI, per germline. The CDR3 length is 13 residues. V lost 8 bases to trimming and J lost 2 bases, with 13 bases between them. CDR3 loop: CASHRDGAYEQYF. The CDR3 nucleotides read TGTGCCAGCCACCGGGACGGGGCCTACGAGCAGTACTTC.

This clonotype was observed a few times. The genes are TRBV6-5 and TRBJ2-5; no reliable D call. The germline gives CDR1 MNHEY, CDR2 SVGAGI. This CDR3 comprises 15 residues. Trimming shortened V by 0 bases and J by 2 bases, and 10 bases separated the two germline ends. This chain's CDR3 is CASSYSGRFQETQYF. The CDR3, as DNA: TGTGCCAGCAGTTACTCGGGTAGATTTCAAGAGACCCAGTACTTC.

In this sample, this clonotype turned up a few times. The gene calls are TRBV5-1 and TRBJ1-2; no clear D. Germline V gene data show CDR1 as SGHRS and CDR2 as YFSETQ. This CDR3 contains 15 residues. The V gene lost 2 bases and the J gene lost 8 bases, with 19 bases spanning the gap. This chain's CDR3 is CASSLEIGRPVGYTF. CDR3 DNA: TGCGCCAGCAGCTTAGAAATCGGACGCCCAGTGGGCTACACCTTC.

The chain couples TRBV2 to TRBJ1-6; D is possibly TRBD1 (6 bases). There are 14 residues in the CDR3. V was trimmed by 6 bases and J by 9 bases, leaving 15 bases between them. Germline V gene sequence: CDR1 SNHLY, CDR2 FYNNEI. CDR3 bases: TGTGCCAGCAGGGGGGACACACGGACTTCACCCCTCCACTTT. Encoded protein: CASRGDTRTSPLHF.

This chain joins TRBV5-1 and TRBJ1-1, with D hard to call. V was pared by 3 bases and J by 0 bases, with 15 bases between. CDR3 size: 16 residues. Germline CDR1 is SGHRS and CDR2 is YFSETQ. The CDR3: CASSSPSRGMNTEAFF. The CDR3 bases are TGCGCCAGCAGCTCCCCCTCCCGGGGAATGAACACTGAAGCTTTCTTT.

This chain joins TRBV5-5 and TRBJ2-3; D is perhaps TRBD2 (5 bases). CDR1 and CDR2 (germline): SGHKS, YYEKEE (reference sequence). CDR3 size: 16 residues. V lost 0 bases and J 3 bases, leaving 14 bases between the germline ends. As DNA, the CDR3 is TGTGCCAGCAGCTTGGTGTTGGGAGTTCGGACAGATACGCAGTATTTT. Protein sequence: CASSLVLGVRTDTQYF.

The table lists this clonotype with many counts. This chain links TRBV7-2 with TRBJ2-7; 8 bases are shared with TRBD2. Germline V CDR1 and CDR2: SGHTA, FQGNSA. CDR3 length: 14 residues. After removal of 1 base from V and 4 bases from J, the junction contained 3 bases not matched to a gene. CDR3 DNA sequence: TGTGCCAGCAGCTTAGGGTTAGCGGGATACGAGCAGTACTTC. It codes for CASSLGLAGYEQYF. The full variable domain, rest sourced from reference TRBV7-2 and TRBJ2-7, is GAGVSQSPSNKVTEKGKDVELRCDPISGHTALYWYRQSLGQGLEFLIYFQGNSAPDKSGLPSDRFSAERTGGSVSTLTIQRTQQEDSAVYLCASSLGLAGYEQYFGPGTRLTVT.

J is TRBJ2-7 and V is TRBV12-3 or TRBV12-4; D may be TRBD1 (6 bases). The CDR3 totals 14 residues. V dropped 6 bases and J dropped 3 bases, with 15 bases sitting between them. CDR3 residues: CASRPDRRGYEQYF. CDR3 coding DNA: TGTGCCAGCAGACCCGACAGGAGAGGCTACGAGCAGTACTTC.

V is TRBV7-9 and J is TRBJ1-1, with no clear D. This CDR3 spans 19 amino acids. Germline CDR1 is SEHNR and CDR2 is FQNEAQ (reference sequence). V was clipped by 1 base and J by 1 base, with 22 bases between them. CDR3: CASSLGVAGRAWSNTEAFF. In nucleotides, the CDR3 is TGTGCCAGCAGCTTAGGGGTAGCTGGTCGTGCGTGGTCGAACACTGAAGCTTTCTTT.

This clonotype has a handful of counts. This chain uses TRBV7-2 with TRBJ2-2; D might be TRBD2 (5 bases). V lost 1 base, J lost 5 bases, and 8 bases lay in between. Germline CDR1 is SGHTA and CDR2 is FQGNSA. The CDR3 extends over 14 amino acids. DNA for the CDR3: TGTGCCAGCAGCTTAGTGAGGGAGACCGGGGAGCTGTTTTTT. Protein: CASSLVRETGELFF.

This clonotype was seen more than once but under ten times. The chain is built from TRBV5-5 and TRBJ1-5; 7 bases map to TRBD1. This CDR3 has 14 amino acids. The germline V gene has CDR1 SGHKS and CDR2 YYEKEE (reference sequence). V was clipped by 4 bases and J by 5 bases; unmatched bases: 6. Here the CDR3 reads CASSATGSYQPQHF. CDR3 nucleotide sequence: TGTGCCAGCAGCGCGACAGGGTCCTATCAGCCCCAGCATTTT.

This clonotype was counted between two and nine times. This chain uses TRBV11-2 with TRBJ2-1, with TRBD1 matching over 10 bases. Losses at the gene ends were 4 bases for V and 7 bases for J; bases not matched to a gene: 13. The CDR3 runs to 17 residues. Germline values: CDR1 SGHAT, CDR2 FQNNGV. For the CDR3, the DNA is TGTGCCAGCAGCTCGACCCCGGGACAGGGGTACCGGAATGAGCAGTTCTTC. Translated, it gives CASSSTPGQGYRNEQFF.

In its sample, this clonotype was seen a few times. The chain has TRBV3-1 and TRBJ2-3; D ambiguous. The CDR3 is 16 amino acids. The ends were cut back, 4 bases at V and 3 bases at J, with 17 bases in the middle. Germline V lookup: CDR1 LGHDT, CDR2 YNNKEL (reference sequence). This CDR3 reads CASSLRFGQGTDTQYF. CDR3 nucleotides: TGTGCCAGCAGCCTTCGTTTCGGGCAAGGAACAGATACGCAGTATTTT.

The CDR3 is CASSAQPRGGGSEQYF. Written as DNA, the CDR3 is TGTGCCAGCAGCGCCCAACCCCGGGGGGGGGGGTCGGAGCAGTACTTC. The V and J genes are TRBV7-3 and TRBJ2-7; 8 bases are a match to TRBD2. The CDR3 is made up of 16 amino acids. Germline trimming cut 5 bases from V and 7 bases from J; bases unmatched to any gene: 16. From germline, CDR1 is SGHTA and CDR2 FQGTGA. Full variable domain (rest looked up from reference TRBV7-3 and TRBJ2-7): GAGVSQTPSNKVTEKGKYVELRCDPISGHTALYWYRQSLGQGPEFLIYFQGTGAADDSGLPNDRFFAVRPEGSVSTLKIQRTERGDSAVYLCASSAQPRGGGSEQYFGPGTRLTVT.

The chain recombines TRBV6-1 with TRBJ1-2; possible D gene TRBD1, 5 bases. Per germline, CDR1 MNHNS and CDR2 SASEGT. The CDR3 sequence is 19 residues long. The V end lost 4 bases, the J end lost 2 bases, and 26 bases lay between the germline ends. The CDR3 protein is CASSVREQGRRFGNYGYTF. The CDR3 nucleotides are TGTGCCAGCAGTGTAAGGGAGCAGGGAAGGCGTTTCGGGAACTATGGCTACACCTTC.

With respect to this clonotype: One base away lies a much larger clone, so this may be a sequencing read error. J is TRBJ2-2 and V is TRBV24-1; D ambiguous. This CDR3 contains 12 residues. Germline V lookup: CDR1 KGHDR, CDR2 SFDVKD. Trimming took 8 bases from V and 1 from J, leaving 4 bases between them. CDR3 in amino acids: CATNGNTGELFF. Written as DNA, the CDR3 is TGTGCCACCAACGGGAACACCGGGGAGCTGTTTTTT.

This clonotype has a handful of counts. This chain uses TRBV6-6 with TRBJ1-1, with a tentative D call TRBD1 (6 bases). There are 16 residues in the CDR3. CDR1 is MNHNY and CDR2 is SVGAGI in the germline V gene (reference sequence). The V gene lost 7 bases and the J gene lost 4 bases, with 22 bases spanning the gap. CDR3 loop: CASKGNRKTGGTEAFF. CDR3 sequence (DNA): TGTGCCAGCAAAGGTAACCGAAAGACAGGAGGCACTGAAGCTTTCTTT.

J is TRBJ1-5 and V is TRBV6-1; D possibly corresponds to TRBD1 (5 bases). The CDR3 runs to 13 residues. Germline assignment: CDR1 MNHNS and CDR2 SASEGT. V lost 6 bases to trimming and J lost 9 bases, with 15 bases between them. CDR3 residues: CASSVQVDRPQHF. In DNA form, the CDR3 reads TGTGCCAGCAGCGTACAGGTTGATCGGCCCCAGCATTTT.

This clonotype was picked up a small number of times. The genes are TRBV24-1 and TRBJ2-6; D is perhaps TRBD1 (7 bases). The CDR3 runs to 15 residues. V was pared by 4 bases and J by 3 bases, with 9 bases between. Per the germline V gene, CDR1 is KGHDR and CDR2 is SFDVKD. The DNA of the CDR3 is TGTGCCACCAGTGACCAGGGGGGTGGGGCCAACGTCCTGACTTTC. It translates to CATSDQGGGANVLTF.

In this sample, this clonotype turned up a few times. The chain is built from TRBV7-3 and TRBJ2-7, with D tentatively TRBD2 (6 bases). The ends were cut back, 3 bases at V and 0 bases at J, with 9 bases in the middle. Germline assignment: CDR1 SGHTA and CDR2 FQGTGA. The CDR3 loop spans 14 amino acids. For the CDR3, the DNA is TGTGCCAGCAGCTTGGACTACAACTCCTACGAGCAGTACTTC. This gives the protein CASSLDYNSYEQYF.

This clonotype was counted only a few times. The V gene is TRBV2, the J gene TRBJ2-3; D is ambiguous. Germline CDR1 SNHLY, CDR2 FYNNEI. V was shortened by 6 bases and J by 2 bases, with 15 bases between the two germline ends. The CDR3 contains 15 residues. CDR3 sequence (DNA): TGTGCCAGCAGGCTTTTCCAAGGGTCCACAGATACGCAGTATTTT. It specifies CASRLFQGSTDTQYF.

The sample holds many counts of this clonotype. The DNA of the CDR3 is TGTGCCAGCAGGACAGGTGGTCAGCCCCAGCATTTT. Amino acid sequence: CASRTGGQPQHF. The rearrangement uses TRBV27 and TRBJ1-5; tentatively, D is TRBD1 (6 bases). From germline, CDR1 is MNHEY and CDR2 SMNVEV (reference sequence). The CDR3 is 12 amino acids. V lost 6 bases to trimming and J lost 6 bases, with 9 bases between them.

The rearrangement links TRBV12-3 or TRBV12-4 to TRBJ2-1; D is unclear. The V gene lost 1 base and the J gene lost 0 bases, with 7 bases spanning the gap. The CDR3 sequence is 15 residues long. The CDR3 DNA reads TGTGCCAGCAGTTTAGGCAGAATCTCCTACAATGAGCAGTTCTTC. Protein: CASSLGRISYNEQFF.

This clonotype came up a few times. J is TRBJ2-5 and V is TRBV18, with 10 nucleotides matching TRBD1. V lost 8 bases, J lost 5 bases, and 5 bases stayed unmatched. The germline V gene encodes CDR1 KGHSH and CDR2 LQKENI. This CDR3 is 13 amino acids long. Here the CDR3 reads CASQTGGEETQYF. In nucleotides, the CDR3 is TGTGCCAGCCAGACAGGGGGCGAGGAGACCCAGTACTTC.

The chain joins TRBV13 to TRBJ2-5; no firm D call. The germline CDR1 and CDR2 sequences are PRHDT and FYEKMQ (reference sequence). V was clipped by 2 bases and J by 4 bases, with 11 bases between them. The CDR3 consists of 14 residues. The CDR3 DNA is TGTGCCAGCAGCTTACTCGTGGCTGCAGAGACCCAGTACTTC. This translates into CASSLLVAAETQYF.

CDR3 in DNA: TGCGCCAGCAACCACCAGAGCTCCTACAATGAGCAGTTCTTC. Protein product: CASNHQSSYNEQFF. This chain uses TRBV5-1 with TRBJ2-1, with D unclear. The ends were cut back, 6 bases at V and 0 bases at J, with 10 bases in the middle. CDR1 SGHRS and CDR2 YFSETQ come from the germline V gene. The CDR3 is 14 residues long.

At least ten counts were recorded for this clonotype. The chain joins TRBV29-1 to TRBJ1-2; tentatively, D is TRBD1 (6 bases). V was shortened by 1 base and J by 4 bases, with 13 bases between the two germline ends. The germline CDR1 and CDR2 sequences are SQVTM and ANQGSEA. This CDR3 region has 14 residues. CDR3 loop: CSVEGTGSVYGYTF. The CDR3 DNA sequence: TGCAGCGTTGAAGGCACAGGGTCGGTCTATGGCTACACCTTC.

This clonotype was recorded a few times. This chain connects TRBV5-1 to TRBJ1-2; TRBD1 is a possible D gene (5 bases). The CDR3 consists of 15 residues. V was trimmed by 2 bases and J by 8 bases, leaving 19 bases between them. Germline CDR1 and CDR2: SGHRS and YFSETQ. CDR3 protein: CASSFDRAHRQGYTF. DNA of the CDR3: TGCGCCAGCAGCTTTGACAGAGCTCATCGTCAAGGCTACACCTTC.

The V gene is TRBV4-2, the J gene TRBJ2-6; 10 nucleotides match TRBD1. The CDR3 length is 17 residues. Trimming removed 2 bases from V and 4 bases from J; junction bases left unmatched: 5. Germline V CDR1 and CDR2: LGHNA, YNFKEQ. For the CDR3, the DNA is TGTGCCAGCAGCCAACAGACAGGGGGCGGGGGGGCCAACGTCCTGACTTTC. As protein: CASSQQTGGGGANVLTF.

In its sample, this clonotype was seen a few times. The V and J genes are TRBV3-1 and TRBJ1-2; TRBD1 matches at 9 bases. CDR1 LGHDT and CDR2 YNNKEL come from the germline V gene (reference sequence). The J segment lost 8 bases and the V segment lost 3 bases, leaving 7 bases of the junction unmatched. The CDR3 spans 14 residues. Written as DNA, the CDR3 is TGTGCCAGCAGCCACCGGGACAGGGTAGGCGGCTACACCTTC. Translation: CASSHRDRVGGYTF. Variable domain in full (rest from reference TRBV3-1 and TRBJ1-2): DTAVSQTPKYLVTQMGNDKSIKCEQNLGHDTMYWYKQDSKKFLKIMFSYNNKELIINETVPNRFSPKSPDKAHLNLHINSLELGDSAVYFCASSHRDRVGGYTFGSGTRLTVV.

This chain links TRBV7-9 with TRBJ1-1; D call uncertain. The length of the CDR3 is 15 residues. V lost 5 bases to trimming and J lost 3 bases, with 16 bases between them. The germline V gene encodes CDR1 SEHNR and CDR2 FQNEAQ (reference sequence). The CDR3 bases are TGTGCCAGCAGCGCTACCAGAACGTTGGACACTGAAGCTTTCTTT. This encodes CASSATRTLDTEAFF.